This note documents a single TCR beta chain sequence. Its cognate antigen is unknown. The treatment: some 20 received Ad26.COV2.S at low or high dose, single or two shots; 5 received placebo; per-sample allocation not given. Sampling was done on day 63 after the first vaccine or placebo injection. Germline CDR1 and CDR2: GTSNPN and SVGIG (reference sequence). Trimming cost V 8 bases and J 2 bases, with 15 bases left between them. CDR3 length: 13 residues. TCRdb keeps only in-frame clones here, not all; method: immunoSEQ multiplex PCR. The table has approximately 480,000 clones, 87% seen once; the top ten hold around 13%. This sample stems from a study of Ad26.COV2.S vaccination and SARS-CoV-2 variants. General study results and limits: Reported post-vaccination CD8+ and CD4+ T cell responses to spike showed substantial breadth.

The sample consisted of peripheral blood, taken in a trial of Ad26.COV2.S vaccine versus placebo. This sequence was found in a person aged 18-60 years who received the Ad26.COV2.S COVID-19 vaccine or a placebo. V and J are TRBV30 and TRBJ1-2; weak D call: TRBD1 (6 bases). The CDR3, as DNA: TGTGCCGTCCGGGACAAAAGAAACTATGGCTACACCTTC. This codes for CAVRDKRNYGYTF. Full variable domain (rest looked up from reference TRBV30 and TRBJ1-2): SQTIHQWPATLVQPVGSPLSLECTVEGTSNPNLYWYRQAAGRGLQLLFYSVGIGQISSEVPQNLSASRPQDRQFILSSKKLLLSDSGFYLCAVRDKRNYGYTFGSGTRLTVV.